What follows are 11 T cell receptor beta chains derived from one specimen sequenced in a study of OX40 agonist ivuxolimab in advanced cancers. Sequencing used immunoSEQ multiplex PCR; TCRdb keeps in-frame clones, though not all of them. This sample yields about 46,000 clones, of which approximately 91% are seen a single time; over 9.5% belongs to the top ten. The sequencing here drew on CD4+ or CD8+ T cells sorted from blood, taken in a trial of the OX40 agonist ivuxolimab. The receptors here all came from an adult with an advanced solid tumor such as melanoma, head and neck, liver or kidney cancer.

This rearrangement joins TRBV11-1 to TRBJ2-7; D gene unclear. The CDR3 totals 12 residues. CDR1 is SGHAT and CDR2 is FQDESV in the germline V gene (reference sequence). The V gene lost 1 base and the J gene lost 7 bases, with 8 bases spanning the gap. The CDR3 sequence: CASSLGSWEQYF. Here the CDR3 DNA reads TGTGCCAGCAGCTTAGGATCCTGGGAGCAGTACTTC.

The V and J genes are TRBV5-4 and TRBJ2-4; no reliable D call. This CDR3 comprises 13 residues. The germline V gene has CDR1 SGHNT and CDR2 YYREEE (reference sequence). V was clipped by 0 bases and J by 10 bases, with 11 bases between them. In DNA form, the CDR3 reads TGTGCCAGCAGCTTGGGGGATACGTCAATTCAGTACTTC. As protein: CASSLGDTSIQYF.

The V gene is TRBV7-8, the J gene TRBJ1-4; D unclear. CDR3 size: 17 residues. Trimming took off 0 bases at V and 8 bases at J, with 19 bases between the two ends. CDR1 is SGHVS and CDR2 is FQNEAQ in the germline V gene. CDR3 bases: TGTGCCAGCAGCTTAGCCGACCACACAGAAGAGGACGAAAAACTGTTTTTT. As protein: CASSLADHTEEDEKLFF. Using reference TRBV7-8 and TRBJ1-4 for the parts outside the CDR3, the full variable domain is GAGVSQSPRYKVAKRGQDVALRCDPISGHVSLFWYQQALGQGPEFLTYFQNEAQLDKSGLPSDRFFAERPEGSVSTLKIQRTQQEDSAVYLCASSLADHTEEDEKLFFGSGTQLSVL.

The CDR3 DNA reads TGTGCCAGTAGTCCCGACAGGGCGTCCACAGATACGCAGTATTTT. Translating it yields CASSPDRASTDTQYF. This chain uses TRBV19 with TRBJ2-3; 7 bases are shared with TRBD1. The ends lost 5 bases at V and 2 bases at J; junction bases unmatched: 7. This CDR3 region has 15 residues. The V gene's germline CDR1 is LNHDA and CDR2 SQIVND (reference sequence). Using reference TRBV19 and TRBJ2-3 for the parts outside the CDR3, the full variable domain is DGGITQSPKYLFRKEGQNVTLSCEQNLNHDAMYWYRQDPGQGLRLIYYSQIVNDFQKGDIAEGYSVSREKKESFPLTVTSAQKNPTAFYLCASSPDRASTDTQYFGPGTRLTVL.

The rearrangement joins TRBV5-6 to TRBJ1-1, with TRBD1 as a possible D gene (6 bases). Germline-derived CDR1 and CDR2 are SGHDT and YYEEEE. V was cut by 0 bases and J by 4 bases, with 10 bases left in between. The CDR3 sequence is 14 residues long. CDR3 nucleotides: TGTGCCAGCAGCTTGGTAGGGGGGCTCACTGAAGCTTTCTTT. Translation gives CASSLVGGLTEAFF.

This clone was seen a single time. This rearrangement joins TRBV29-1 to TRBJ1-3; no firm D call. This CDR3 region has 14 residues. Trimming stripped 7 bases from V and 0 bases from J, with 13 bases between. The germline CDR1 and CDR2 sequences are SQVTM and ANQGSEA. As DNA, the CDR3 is TGCAGCGCCAAGGAGGACTCCTCTGGAAACACCATATATTTT. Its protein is CSAKEDSSGNTIYF.

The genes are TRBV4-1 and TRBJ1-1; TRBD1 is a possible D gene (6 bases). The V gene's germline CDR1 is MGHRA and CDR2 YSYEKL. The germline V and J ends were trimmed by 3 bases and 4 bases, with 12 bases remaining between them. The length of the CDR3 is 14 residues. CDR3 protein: CASSQIGGSTEAFF. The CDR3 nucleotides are TGCGCCAGCAGCCAGATAGGGGGGAGCACTGAAGCTTTCTTT.

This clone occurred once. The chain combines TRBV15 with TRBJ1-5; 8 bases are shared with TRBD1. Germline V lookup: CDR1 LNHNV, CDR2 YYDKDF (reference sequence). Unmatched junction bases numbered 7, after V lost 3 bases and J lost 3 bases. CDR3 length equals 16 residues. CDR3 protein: CATSSTRQGFNQPQHF. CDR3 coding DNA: TGTGCCACCAGCAGTACCAGACAGGGGTTCAATCAGCCCCAGCATTTT.

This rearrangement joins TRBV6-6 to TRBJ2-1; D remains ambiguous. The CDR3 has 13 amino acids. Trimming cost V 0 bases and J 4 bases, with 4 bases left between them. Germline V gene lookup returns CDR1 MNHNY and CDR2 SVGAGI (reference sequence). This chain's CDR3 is CASSYSGYNEQFF. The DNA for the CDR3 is TGTGCCAGCAGTTACTCAGGGTACAATGAGCAGTTCTTC.

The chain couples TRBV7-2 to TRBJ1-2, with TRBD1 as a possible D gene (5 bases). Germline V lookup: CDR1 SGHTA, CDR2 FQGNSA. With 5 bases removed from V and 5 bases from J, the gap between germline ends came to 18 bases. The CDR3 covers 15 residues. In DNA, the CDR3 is TGTGCCAGCAGCCTCACCGGGGGAGTTGAGTATGGCTACACCTTC. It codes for CASSLTGGVEYGYTF.

CDR3 sequence (DNA): TGTGCCAGCAGCTTAGGGGCCTACGAGCAGTACTTC. Encoded protein: CASSLGAYEQYF. This chain joins TRBV7-2 and TRBJ2-5; no definite D call. The J call may be wrong; the DNA end is better matched by TRBJ2-7. There are 12 residues in the CDR3. The germline V gene has CDR1 SGHTA and CDR2 FQGNSA.